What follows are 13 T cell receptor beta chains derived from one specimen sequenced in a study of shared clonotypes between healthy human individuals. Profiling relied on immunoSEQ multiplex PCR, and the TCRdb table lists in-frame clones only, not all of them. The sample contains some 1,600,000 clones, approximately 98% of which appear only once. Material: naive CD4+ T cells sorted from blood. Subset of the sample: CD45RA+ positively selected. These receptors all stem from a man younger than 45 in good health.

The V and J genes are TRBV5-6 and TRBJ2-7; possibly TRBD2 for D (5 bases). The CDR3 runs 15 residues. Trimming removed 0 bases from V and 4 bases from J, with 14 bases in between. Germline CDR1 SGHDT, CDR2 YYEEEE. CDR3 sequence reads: CASSLEASLSYEQYF. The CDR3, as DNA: TGTGCCAGCAGCTTGGAGGCTAGCCTATCATACGAGCAGTACTTC.

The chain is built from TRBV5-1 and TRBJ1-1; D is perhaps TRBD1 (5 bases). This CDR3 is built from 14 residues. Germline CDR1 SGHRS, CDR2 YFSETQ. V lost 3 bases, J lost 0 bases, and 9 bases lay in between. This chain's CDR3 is CASSYGTLNTEAFF. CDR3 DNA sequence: TGCGCCAGCAGCTACGGGACTTTGAACACTGAAGCTTTCTTT. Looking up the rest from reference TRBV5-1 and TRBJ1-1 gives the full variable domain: KAGVTQTPRYLIKTRGQQVTLSCSPISGHRSVSWYQQTPGQGLQFLFEYFSETQRNKGNFPGRFSGRQFSNSRSEMNVSTLELGDSALYLCASSYGTLNTEAFFGQGTRLTVV.

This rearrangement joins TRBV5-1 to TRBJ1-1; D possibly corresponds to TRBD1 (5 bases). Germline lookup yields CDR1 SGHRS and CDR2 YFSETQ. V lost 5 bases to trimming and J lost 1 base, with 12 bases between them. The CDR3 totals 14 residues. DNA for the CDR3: TGCGCCAGCAGGTCCGGGACGGCGAACACTGAAGCTTTCTTT. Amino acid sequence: CASRSGTANTEAFF.

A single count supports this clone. In nucleotides, the CDR3 is TGCAGCGTTATGGGCCCGGGACAGGGCCGGGAAAAACTGTTTTTT. This codes for CSVMGPGQGREKLFF. The V gene is TRBV29-1, the J gene TRBJ1-4, with 9 bases lining up with TRBD1. Germline V lookup: CDR1 SQVTM, CDR2 ANQGSEA. The trim removed 5 bases at V and 8 bases at J, leaving 12 bases unmatched. The length of the CDR3 is 15 residues.

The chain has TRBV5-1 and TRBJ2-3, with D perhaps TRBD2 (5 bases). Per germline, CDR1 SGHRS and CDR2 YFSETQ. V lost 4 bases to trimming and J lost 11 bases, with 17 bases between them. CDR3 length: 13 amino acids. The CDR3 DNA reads TGCGCCAGCAGCCTCAACCCGGAGGCCTTGCAGTATTTT. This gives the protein CASSLNPEALQYF.

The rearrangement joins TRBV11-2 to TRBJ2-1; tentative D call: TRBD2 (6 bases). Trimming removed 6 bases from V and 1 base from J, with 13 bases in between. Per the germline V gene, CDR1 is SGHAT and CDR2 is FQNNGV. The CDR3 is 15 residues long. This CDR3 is CASRRLVGSYNEQFF. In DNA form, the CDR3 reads TGTGCCAGCAGGAGACTAGTAGGTTCCTACAATGAGCAGTTCTTC.

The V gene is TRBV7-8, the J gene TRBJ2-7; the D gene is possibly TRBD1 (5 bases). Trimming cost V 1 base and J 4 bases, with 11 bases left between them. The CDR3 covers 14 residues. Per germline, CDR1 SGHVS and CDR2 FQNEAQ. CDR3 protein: CASSLEGFAYEQYF. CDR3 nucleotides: TGTGCCAGCAGCTTAGAGGGGTTTGCGTACGAGCAGTACTTC.

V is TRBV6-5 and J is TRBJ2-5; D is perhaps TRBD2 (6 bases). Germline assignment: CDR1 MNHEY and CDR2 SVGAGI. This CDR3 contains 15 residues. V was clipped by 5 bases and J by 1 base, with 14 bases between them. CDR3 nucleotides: TGTGCCAGCAGTATCTCCGGGACTTTCCAAGAGACCCAGTACTTC. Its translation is CASSISGTFQETQYF.

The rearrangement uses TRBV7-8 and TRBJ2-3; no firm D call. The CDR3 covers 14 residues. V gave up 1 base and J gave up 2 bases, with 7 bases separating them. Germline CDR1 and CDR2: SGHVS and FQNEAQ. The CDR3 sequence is CASSLVLYTDTQYF. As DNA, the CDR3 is TGTGCCAGCAGCTTAGTTCTCTACACAGATACGCAGTATTTT.

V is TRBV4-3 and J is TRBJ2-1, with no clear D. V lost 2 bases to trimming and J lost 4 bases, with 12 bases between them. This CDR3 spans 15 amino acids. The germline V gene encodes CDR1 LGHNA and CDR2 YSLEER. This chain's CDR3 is CASSQKDEAYNEQFF. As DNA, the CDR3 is TGCGCCAGCAGCCAAAAGGACGAGGCATACAATGAGCAGTTCTTC.

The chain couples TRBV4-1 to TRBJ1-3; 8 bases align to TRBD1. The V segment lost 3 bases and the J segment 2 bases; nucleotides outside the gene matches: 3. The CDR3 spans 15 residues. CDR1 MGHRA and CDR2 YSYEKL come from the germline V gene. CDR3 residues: CASSHADRAGNTIYF. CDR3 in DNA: TGCGCCAGCAGCCATGCGGACAGGGCTGGAAACACCATATATTTT.

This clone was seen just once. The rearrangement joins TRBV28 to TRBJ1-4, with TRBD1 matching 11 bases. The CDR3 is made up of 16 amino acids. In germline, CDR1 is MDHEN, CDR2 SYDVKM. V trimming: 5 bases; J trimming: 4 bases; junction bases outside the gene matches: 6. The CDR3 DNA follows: TGTGCCAGCAGTATGGGACAGGGGGGATATAATGAAAAACTGTTTTTT. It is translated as CASSMGQGGYNEKLFF.

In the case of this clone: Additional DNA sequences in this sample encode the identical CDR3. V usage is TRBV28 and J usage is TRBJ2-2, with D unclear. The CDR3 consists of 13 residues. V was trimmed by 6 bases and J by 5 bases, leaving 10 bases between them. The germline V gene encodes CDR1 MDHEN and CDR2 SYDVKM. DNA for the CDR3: TGTGCCAGCAGACAGCCCGGAACCGGGGAGCTGTTTTTT. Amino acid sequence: CASRQPGTGELFF.